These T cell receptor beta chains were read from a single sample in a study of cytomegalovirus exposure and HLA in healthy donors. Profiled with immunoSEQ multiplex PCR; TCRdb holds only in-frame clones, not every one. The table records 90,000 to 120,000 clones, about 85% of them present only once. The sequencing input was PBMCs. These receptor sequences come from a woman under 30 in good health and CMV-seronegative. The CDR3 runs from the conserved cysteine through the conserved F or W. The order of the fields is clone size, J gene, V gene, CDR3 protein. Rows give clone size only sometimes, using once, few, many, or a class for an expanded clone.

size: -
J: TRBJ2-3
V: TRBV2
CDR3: CASSEWGTVTDTQYF

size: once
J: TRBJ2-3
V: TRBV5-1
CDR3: CASSLRTSGGTDTQYF

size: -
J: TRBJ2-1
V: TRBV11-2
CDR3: CASSLNAGISYNEQFF

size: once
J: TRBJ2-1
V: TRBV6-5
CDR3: CASSYSGGGSYNEQFF

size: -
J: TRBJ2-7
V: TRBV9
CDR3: CASSGNKDSLVDEQYF

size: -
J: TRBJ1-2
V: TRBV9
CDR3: CASRDNRGEGGYTF

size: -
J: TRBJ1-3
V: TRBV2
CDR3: CASTLIQGSGNTIYF

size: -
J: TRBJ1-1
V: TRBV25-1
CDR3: CASSGDTNTEAFF

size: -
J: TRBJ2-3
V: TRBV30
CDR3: CAWSLTSVGTDTQYF

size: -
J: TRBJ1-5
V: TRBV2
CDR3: CASSEALTVNQPQHF

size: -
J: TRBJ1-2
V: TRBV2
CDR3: CASSEYGYSTNYGYTF

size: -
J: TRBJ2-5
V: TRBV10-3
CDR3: CAISGTGASSETQYF

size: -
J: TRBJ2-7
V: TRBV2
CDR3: CASTPDRGDYEQYF

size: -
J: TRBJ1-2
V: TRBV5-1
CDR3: CASSLGAGEYGYTF

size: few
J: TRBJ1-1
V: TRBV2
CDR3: CASGDSLNTEAFF

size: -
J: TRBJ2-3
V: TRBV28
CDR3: CASSIGGDTDTQYF

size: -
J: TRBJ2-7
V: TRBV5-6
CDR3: CASSEGLYSYEQYF

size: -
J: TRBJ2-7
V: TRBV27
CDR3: CASSHAWDRTYEQYF

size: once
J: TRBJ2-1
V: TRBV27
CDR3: CASRGSPNEQFF

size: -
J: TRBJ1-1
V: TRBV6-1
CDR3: CASATGWWTEAFF

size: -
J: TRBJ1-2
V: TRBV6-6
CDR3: CASSLTGEAGGYTF

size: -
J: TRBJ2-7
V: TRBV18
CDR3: CASSEQGISYEQYF

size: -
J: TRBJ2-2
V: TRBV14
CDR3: CASSHVGELFF

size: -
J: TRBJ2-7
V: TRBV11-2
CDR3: CASSILKGGAPHEQYF

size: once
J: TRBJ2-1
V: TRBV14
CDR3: CASSQERTDFYNEQFF

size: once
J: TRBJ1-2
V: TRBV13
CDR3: CASSLGLSNYGYTF

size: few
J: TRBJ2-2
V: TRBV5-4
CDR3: CASSSPGTSGGGNTGELFF

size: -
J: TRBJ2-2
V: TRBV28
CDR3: CASSSDRHNTGELFF

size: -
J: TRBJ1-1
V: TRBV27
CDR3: CASSSGQGENTEAFF

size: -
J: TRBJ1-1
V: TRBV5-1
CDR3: CASSGGKGGNTEAFF

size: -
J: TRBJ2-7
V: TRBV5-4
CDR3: CASSAGTGYHEQYF

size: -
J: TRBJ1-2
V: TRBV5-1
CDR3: CASSLVAGGESNYGYTF

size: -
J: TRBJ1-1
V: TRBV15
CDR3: CATSRDWASEAFF

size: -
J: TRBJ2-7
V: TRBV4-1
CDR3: CASSQGQAYEQYF

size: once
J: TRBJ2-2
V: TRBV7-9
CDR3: CASSPTVGELFF

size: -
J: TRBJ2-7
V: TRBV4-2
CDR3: CASSQVDKTYEQYF

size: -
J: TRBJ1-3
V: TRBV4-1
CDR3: CASSQSEVDRGSGNTIYF

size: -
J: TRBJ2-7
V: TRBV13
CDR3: CASRSWGGEPTEQYF

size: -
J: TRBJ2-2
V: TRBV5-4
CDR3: CASSLAASGVTGELFF

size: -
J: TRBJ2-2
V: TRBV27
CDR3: CASSLVTSRGTGELFF

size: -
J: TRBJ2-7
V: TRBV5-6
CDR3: CASSVTGSSYEQYF

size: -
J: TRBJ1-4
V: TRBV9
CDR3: CASSVGAGGNEKLFF

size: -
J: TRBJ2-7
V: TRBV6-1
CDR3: CASSEAPGLLGEQYF

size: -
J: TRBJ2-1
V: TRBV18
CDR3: CASSPLTGNEQFF

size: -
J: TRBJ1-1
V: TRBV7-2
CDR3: CASSFMNTEAFF

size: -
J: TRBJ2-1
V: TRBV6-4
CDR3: CASSGLAGGDEQFF

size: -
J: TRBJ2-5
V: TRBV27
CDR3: CASSLRGPYPQETQYF

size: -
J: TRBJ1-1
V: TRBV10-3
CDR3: CAISAQGPNTEAFF

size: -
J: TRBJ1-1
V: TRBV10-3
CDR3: CATAGETNTEAFF